This TCR beta chain was sequenced during a study of blood T cell repertoires in COVID-19 (dated by TCRdb to between 2020 and 2021). General notes on the study: The collaborator samples originated in the United States, Italy and Spain and spanned the acute and convalescent phases of COVID-19. The prospective study material was composed of cDNA or gDNA derived from T cells, B-cell-depleted T cells, or PBMCs. Deeply sampled blood TCRbeta repertoires from subjects exposed to, actively infected with, or recovered from COVID-19 were included in the dataset. The repertoires were made available in a free public database intended to serve as a resource for research on the immune response to SARS-CoV-2. Samples were obtained from the ongoing ImmuneRACE study (first 160 participants) and from 1,254 subjects provided by 6 global collaborators. The sample metadata nearly always contained a de-identified subject ID, COVID-19 status, age in years and sex. Where available, HLA class I and class II types were obtained from metadata supplied by the sample provider rather than from assay-based typing. The full study reports these points: The quantity of clinical and demographic metadata differed by source and by participant and was supplied without curation.

About this clone: The specificity of this receptor is unknown. The record has no base qualities; no much larger clone is one base away.

Collaborating institutions collected whole blood in K2EDTA tubes following their own protocols. For TCRbeta analysis, collaborators shipped samples in one of three forms: frozen whole blood, isolated PBMCs, or DNA extracted from either of those sample types. TCRbeta CDR3 regions were amplified from genomic DNA using the immunoSEQ Assay, a bias-controlled multiplex PCR. The authors' analysis ran thus. The number of nucleated cells in each sample was estimated by amplification of reference gene primers within the assay. To quantify the absolute abundance of each unique TCRbeta CDR3 rearrangement, sequence reads were collapsed and filtered. Productive Simpson clonality was computed per sample as the square root of Simpson's diversity index over productive rearrangements. Not all clones reach the TCRdb copy of this immuneACCESS table, which keeps in-frame sequences only. Checked studies attribute under half of the gap to unresolved V genes and leave the rest unexplained. Clonal size and the V and J genes are those of that table, whereas D and trimming came from the DNA. The sample records 94,000 or so clones, 80% to 90% of which are singletons. The top ten clones comprise around 25% of the sample.

CDR1 and CDR2, looked up from the germline V gene (reference sequence), are LGHDT and YNNKEL. From cysteine to phenylalanine, the CDR3 is 17 amino acids long. Here the CDR3 DNA is all that survives: 51 bases in frame from base 1. V is clipped by 3 bases and J by 3 bases, and the sequence between their germline boundaries is 20 bases long. Here the chain combines TRBV3-1 (or the pseudogene TRBV3-2) and TRBJ1-1, with TRBD1 as a weak D call on 5 bases. Sequenced material: peripheral blood. This clonotype originated in a man aged 55-75 years with acute or convalescent COVID-19. The CDR3 in this case is CASSQFIWPKGYTEAFF. The nucleotides are TGTGCCAGCAGCCAGTTTATATGGCCTAAGGGGTACACTGAAGCTTTCTTT.